This T cell receptor (beta chain) was sequenced in a study of blood T cells in healthy people across ages. Between the trimmed V and J ends, which lost 2 bases and 2 bases, there was a span of 11 bases. This CDR3 contains 15 residues. The germline gives CDR1 SGHTA, CDR2 FQGTGA. General study results and limits: Diversity figures derived from one million T cells were judged to underestimate the true value. A roughly linear fall in TCR beta diversity per million T cells was seen with increasing age.

Together with a sample-barcoded 5' primer, a J-beta primer mix was included in a second PCR lasting roughly 7 to 11 cycles. A single record per CDR3 protein comes from TCRdb applying MiXCR to the 5' RACE reads. The table lists about 1,600,000 distinct CDR3 sequences, around 39% of them singletons. With regard to this clonotype: Its antigen is unknown.

There were healthy Caucasian individuals from Russia, aged roughly 6 to 100, serving as donors. No fewer than 6 million PBMCs went into each sample. Sequencing was done on a sample of blood. The clonotype comes from a woman in her late teens or twenties in good health. J is TRBJ2-3 and V is TRBV7-3; possible D gene TRBD1, 6 bases. The CDR3 DNA is TGTGCCAGCAGCTTAGAGGGACAAAACACAGATACGCAGTATTTT. This gives the protein CASSLEGQNTDTQYF.